This section outlines one T cell receptor (beta chain) sequence together with its context. Its matching antigen is unknown. Measured with immunoSEQ multiplex PCR; TCRdb has only the in-frame clones, and not every one. Seen here are some 2 million clones, about 95% observed once, and the top ten hold about 1.1%. This record comes from a study of shared clonotypes between healthy human individuals. Turning to the study itself: Three CD4 naive, three CD4 memory, two CD8 naive and one CD8 memory plate were used per donor.

The naive CD8 population came from CD45RO-negative cells selected for CCR7, without terminally differentiated effector memory CD45RA+ cells. Study-wide points: Exclusively blood specimens were collected; tissue repertoires likely differ.

Trimming took 8 bases from V and 7 from J, leaving 18 bases between them. The CDR3 extends over 14 amino acids. Germline CDR1 MNHNS, CDR2 SASEGT. Sequenced input: naive CD8+ T cells sorted from blood. The receptor's source is a man between 18 and 35 years old in good health. V gene TRBV6-1 combines with J gene TRBJ2-1, with a possible D match to TRBD1 (6 bases). This CDR3 reads CASWKGVPRNEQFF. Written as DNA, the CDR3 is TGTGCCAGCTGGAAGGGGGTCCCCCGGAATGAGCAGTTCTTC.